The 13 T cell receptor beta chains below all came from one sample that was sequenced in a study of metastatic and nonmetastatic thyroid tumors. No treatment had been given to any patient before thyroid surgery. TCRdb called clones again from the PCR reads with MiXCR. The sample comprises about 12,000 clones, approximately 21% of which are singletons, and 13% to 15% rests with the top ten. Sequencing input: adjacent normal tissue. The receptors were sampled from a female donor with papillary thyroid cancer or a benign thyroid nodule (not recorded which). Some clones in this sample may be carry-over from other donors' samples.

In the case of this clone: An end of the junction differs from the germline gene, which may be a read error. The CDR3 nucleotides are TGCGCCAGCAGCTCGGCCTCCAATGATCAGTTCTTC. This sequence encodes CASSSASNDQFF. V usage is TRBV5-1 and J usage is TRBJ2-1; D not certain. The CDR3 is 12 amino acids. CDR1 is SGHRS and CDR2 is YFSETQ in the germline V gene.

This clone was counted ten times or more. The genes are TRBV5-1 and TRBJ2-5; 12 bases match TRBD1. CDR1 is SGHRS and CDR2 is YFSETQ in the germline V gene. CDR3 length equals 16 residues. The junction had 5 bases not matched to a gene; V was cut back by 3 bases and J by 2 bases. CDR3 sequence (DNA): TGCGCCAGCAGCTGGGGGACAGGGGGCGGACAAGAGACCCAGTACTTC. The encoded protein is CASSWGTGGGQETQYF.

This clone counts as medium-sized (0.01 to 0.1%). The CDR3 nucleotides read TGTGCCAGCAGCCCCCCGGGTTACAACTACGAGCAGTACTTC. Translation gives CASSPPGYNYEQYF. This rearrangement joins TRBV7-9 to TRBJ2-7; D call uncertain. The germline gives CDR1 SEHNR, CDR2 FQNEAQ (reference sequence). V gave up 5 bases and J gave up 3 bases, with 14 bases separating them. The length of the CDR3 is 14 residues. The full variable domain, rest sourced from reference TRBV7-9 and TRBJ2-7, is DTGVSQNPRHKITKRGQNVTFRCDPISEHNRLYWYRQTLGQGPEFLTYFQNEAQLEKSRLLSDRFSAERPKGSFSTLEIQRTEQGDSAMYLCASSPPGYNYEQYFGPGTRLTVT.

This clone is deemed medium-sized. This chain links TRBV7-3 with TRBJ2-7; TRBD2 matches 8 bases. CDR3 length equals 15 residues. Germline-derived CDR1 and CDR2 are SGHTA and FQGTGA. Trimming cost V 0 bases and J 6 bases; bases outside gene matches: 7. Here the CDR3 reads CASSLTSGTTGEQYF. The CDR3 DNA reads as TGTGCCAGCAGCTTAACTAGCGGGACAACGGGCGAGCAGTACTTC. The full variable domain, with the rest looked up from reference TRBV7-3 and TRBJ2-7, is GAGVSQTPSNKVTEKGKYVELRCDPISGHTALYWYRQSLGQGPEFLIYFQGTGAADDSGLPNDRFFAVRPEGSVSTLKIQRTERGDSAVYLCASSLTSGTTGEQYFGPGTRLTVT.

The chain links TRBV6-1 to TRBJ2-7, with D uncertain. The CDR3 extends over 11 amino acids. Germline loops: CDR1 MNHNS, CDR2 SASEGT. V gave up 6 bases and J gave up 8 bases, with 11 bases separating them. This CDR3 is CASRDATQQYF. For the CDR3, the DNA is TGTGCCAGCAGGGACGCCACGCAGCAGTACTTC.

Judged by abundance, this clone is medium-sized. This CDR3 is CASSAYGLLDTQYF. The DNA for the CDR3 is TGTGCCAGCAGCGCTTATGGACTTTTAGATACGCAGTATTTT. The chain couples TRBV12-3 or TRBV12-4 to TRBJ2-3; maybe TRBD2 (5 bases). Trimming cost V 6 bases and J 5 bases, with 15 bases left between them. CDR3 length: 14 amino acids.

This clone occurred many times. CDR3 sequence (DNA): TGTGCCAGCAGCCCCTTTCAAGTTAATCAGCCCCAGCATTTT. It encodes CASSPFQVNQPQHF. This rearrangement joins TRBV7-2 to TRBJ1-5; D remains unclear. Trimming took 5 bases from V and 4 from J, leaving 12 bases between them. CDR1 is SGHTA, CDR2 FQGNSA, per germline. This CDR3 has 14 residues.

This clone was observed at least ten times. This chain joins TRBV9 and TRBJ1-5; a possible D gene is TRBD1 (6 bases). Germline loops: CDR1 SGDLS, CDR2 YYNGEE. The ends were cut back, 8 bases at V and 2 bases at J, with 11 bases in the middle. The length of the CDR3 is 13 residues. The CDR3 DNA sequence: TGTGCCAGTGGGGGGCAGGGCAATCAGCCCCAGCATTTT. Its translation: CASGGQGNQPQHF.

The chain uses TRBV7-9 and TRBJ2-7, with D unclear. CDR3 length: 13 residues. Germline V lookup: CDR1 SEHNR, CDR2 FQNEAQ (reference sequence). V was trimmed by 3 bases and J by 2 bases, leaving 8 bases between them. The CDR3: CASSFDNPYEQYF. CDR3 DNA: TGTGCCAGCAGCTTCGACAATCCCTACGAGCAGTACTTC.

This clone came up many times. The genes are TRBV20-1 and TRBJ2-3; 8 nucleotides agree with TRBD2. This CDR3 comprises 12 residues. Looked up from germline, CDR1 is DFQATT and CDR2 is SNEGSKA (reference sequence). Losses at the gene ends were 6 bases for V and 10 bases for J; bases not matched to a gene: 9. DNA of the CDR3: TGCAGTGCCCTGCTTGGACTAGCCCCGCAGTATTTT. Translated: CSALLGLAPQYF.

The rearrangement links TRBV12-3 or TRBV12-4 to TRBJ1-5; D is undetermined. This CDR3 comprises 16 residues. V was clipped by 6 bases and J by 7 bases, with 22 bases between them. The CDR3 DNA follows: TGTGCCAGCAGCAAAACGCCGATATGGTGGGGACAGCCCCAGCATTTT. Amino acid sequence: CASSKTPIWWGQPQHF.

This clone came up once. The chain has TRBV20-1 and TRBJ2-3, with TRBD2 matching 10 bases. Germline-derived CDR1 and CDR2 are DFQATT and SNEGSKA (reference sequence). This CDR3 region has 15 residues. V was clipped by 6 bases and J by 0 bases; unmatched bases: 6. CDR3 in DNA: TGCAGTGCCGAGAATAGCGGGGGGAGCACAGATACGCAGTATTTT. Encoded protein: CSAENSGGSTDTQYF.

This clone was counted at least ten times. The chain is built from TRBV19 and TRBJ1-2; 7 bases align to TRBD1. The CDR3 length is 13 residues. Trimming at V came to 7 bases and at J to 5 bases, leaving 7 bases not matched to a gene. The V gene's germline CDR1 is LNHDA and CDR2 SQIVND (reference sequence). CDR3 sequence: CASMGDREYGYTF. The DNA of the CDR3 is TGTGCCAGTATGGGAGACAGGGAATATGGCTACACCTTC.